Listed below are T cell receptor beta chains from one sample, sequenced in a study of CD8 T cells in ankylosing spondylitis. Via MiXCR, TCRdb re-called the 5' RACE reads, giving one row per CDR3 protein. This table has under 300,000 distinct CDR3 sequences, roughly 10% appearing once. Sequencing input: blood, either unsorted or a sorted T cell fraction (not recorded which). Every receptor here comes from a male donor with ankylosing spondylitis or in good health (not recorded which). Both conserved end residues are part of each CDR3. Each record gives: clone size, V gene, D gene, J gene, CDR3 DNA, CDR3 protein. The D gene is left open where the match is weak. Clone size is not always given. Where it is, it says once, few, many or a class for expanded clones.

few,TRBV12-3/TRBV12-4,.,TRBJ1-2,TGTGCCAGCAGTTTGTCGGAGATATATGGCTACACCTTC,CASSLSEIYGYTF
many,TRBV4-1,TRBD2,TRBJ2-1,TGCGCCAGCAGCCAGCTGGGACTAGCGAACAATGAGCAGTTCTTC,CASSQLGLANNEQFF
many,TRBV5-1,TRBD1,TRBJ2-7,TGCGCCAGCAGCTCCGCCCCGGGGACAGGGCTTTACGAGCAGTACTTC,CASSSAPGTGLYEQYF
many,TRBV7-2,.,TRBJ1-2,TGTGCCAGCAGCCGGCGGGACTCCCGCTATGGCTACACCTTC,CASSRRDSRYGYTF
many,TRBV12-3/TRBV12-4,.,TRBJ2-3,TGTGCCAGCAGTTTCAGCCTTTCCACAGATACGCAGTATTTT,CASSFSLSTDTQYF
many,TRBV6-1,.,TRBJ2-7,TGTGCCAGCAGTGAATCGGGTTCCTCCTACGAGCAGTACTTC,CASSESGSSYEQYF
.,TRBV12-3/TRBV12-4,.,TRBJ1-1,TGTGCCAGCAGTTTCTGGCAGGGCCGGAACACTGAAGCTTTCTTT,CASSFWQGRNTEAFF
many,TRBV28,.,TRBJ1-2,TGTGCCAGCACCCGGAGGACGGGAAACTATGGCTACACCTTC,CASTRRTGNYGYTF
many,TRBV5-1,TRBD1,TRBJ1-1,TGCGCCAGCACCTCCGGGACAGGGGGTGCTGAAGCTTTCTTT,CASTSGTGGAEAFF
many,TRBV3-1,.,TRBJ1-1,TGTGCCAGCAGCCAAGTGACTGACACTGAAGCTTTCTTT,CASSQVTDTEAFF
.,TRBV7-2,TRBD1,TRBJ1-2,TGTGCCAGCAGCTTAGCGCGAGGACAGGGGGATGGCTACACCTTC,CASSLARGQGDGYTF
many,TRBV7-9,.,TRBJ2-1,TGTGCCAGCATCCTAGCTGGTGAGCAGTTCTTC,CASILAGEQFF
.,TRBV20-1,.,TRBJ2-3,TGCTGTGCTTCCCGACAGGAGAGGGTTGCAGATACGCAGTATTTT,CCASRQERVADTQYF
.,TRBV18,.,TRBJ2-7,TGTGCCAGCTCACCCCCGGTTCCCTACGAGCAGTACTTC,CASSPPVPYEQYF
many,TRBV12-3/TRBV12-4,.,TRBJ2-7,TGTGCCAGCAGTCCCCGGGACGAAGGATACGAGCAGTACTTC,CASSPRDEGYEQYF
many,TRBV29-1,.,TRBJ2-1,TGCAGCGTTGAAGATCCGTGGGGTACGCAGTTCTTC,CSVEDPWGTQFF
many,TRBV6-1,.,TRBJ2-7,TGTGCCAGCAGTGAAGCGCGGGCTTTCCACGAGCAGTACTTC,CASSEARAFHEQYF
many,TRBV5-1,TRBD1,TRBJ2-1,TGCGCCAGCAGCTTCTTCCGCGGGACAGGGGGCGAGCAGTTCTTC,CASSFFRGTGGEQFF
.,TRBV28,TRBD2,TRBJ2-5,TGTGCCAGCGGAAAGGCGGAGCGGGGGCCGCGGGAGACCCAGTACTTC,CASGKAERGPRETQYF
few,TRBV7-9,TRBD1,TRBJ2-5,TGTGCCAGCAGCTACTCCGGGACAGAAGAGACCCAGTACTTC,CASSYSGTEETQYF
.,TRBV2,TRBD2,TRBJ2-2,TGTGCCAGCAGGCTTCTAGCGGTCCAGAACACCGGGGAGCTGTTTTTT,CASRLLAVQNTGELFF
many,TRBV5-1,TRBD2,TRBJ2-1,TGCGCCAGCAGCCCCGGGGGGGCGTACAATGAGCAGTTCTTC,CASSPGGAYNEQFF
many,TRBV29-1,.,TRBJ2-1,TGCAGCGTTGGGCTCCACGAGCAGTTCTTC,CSVGLHEQFF
few,TRBV7-6,.,TRBJ1-3,TGTGCCAGCAGCTTATTTGGGAGTGGAAACACCATATATTTT,CASSLFGSGNTIYF
many,TRBV2,.,TRBJ1-6,TGTGCCAGCAGAGGGTCAATTAATTCACCCCTCCACTTT,CASRGSINSPLHF
.,TRBV21-1,.,TRBJ2-2,.,CASKAVAGGNTGELFF
.,TRBV3-1,TRBD2,TRBJ2-7,TGTGCCAGCAGCCAAGATCTACTGACTAGCGGGGACTACGAGCAGTACTTC,CASSQDLLTSGDYEQYF
many,TRBV29-1,.,TRBJ2-7,TGCAGCGTTGACGGTTTACAGGGCAAGAGCTCCTACGAGCAGTACTTC,CSVDGLQGKSSYEQYF
many,TRBV29-1,.,TRBJ1-1,TGCAGCGTTGGTAGGGGGAGGAACACTGAAGCTTTCTTT,CSVGRGRNTEAFF
many,TRBV18,.,TRBJ2-7,TGTGCCAGCTCACCAACCGACTACGAGCAGTACTTC,CASSPTDYEQYF
few,TRBV10-2,.,TRBJ1-3,TGCGCCAGCAGAGTTGAGATGGTCCTTAACACCATATATTTT,CASRVEMVLNTIYF
few,TRBV20-1,.,TRBJ2-1,TGCAGTGCTATGGTGCAGGCGCAGGTCTTC,CSAMVQAQVF